Following are 18 T cell receptor beta chains from one sample sequenced in a study of blood T cell repertoires in COVID-19. Libraries were prepared by immunoSEQ multiplex PCR; TCRdb keeps only in-frame clonotypes and omits some of them. The table lists hundreds of thousands of clones, 88% of them singletons. Sequencing was performed on peripheral blood. These receptors all stem from a woman between 40 and 55 years old who had recovered from COVID-19.

This clone appeared once. The chain links TRBV29-1 to TRBJ2-7; D might be TRBD2 (6 bases). V was pared by 5 bases and J by 0 bases, with 8 bases between. From germline, CDR1 is SQVTM and CDR2 ANQGSEA. There are 12 residues in the CDR3. The CDR3 here is CSVRDFSYEQYV. Here the CDR3 DNA reads TGCAGCGTTCGGGACTTCTCCTACGAGCAGTACGTC.

In its sample, this clone was seen many times. Other DNA sequences in this specimen translate into the identical CDR3. The chain recombines TRBV18 with TRBJ1-4, with a possible D match to TRBD1 (5 bases). In germline, CDR1 is KGHSH, CDR2 LQKENI. V was pared by 2 bases and J by 7 bases, with 8 bases between. This CDR3 region has 13 residues. This CDR3 reads CASSPGAGEKLFF. The DNA of the CDR3 is TGTGCCAGCTCACCAGGGGCTGGTGAAAAACTGTTTTTT. The entire variable domain, with the rest obtained from reference TRBV18 and TRBJ1-4, is as follows: NAGVMQNPRHLVRRRGQEARLRCSPMKGHSHVYWYRQLPEEGLKFMVYLQKENIIDESGMPKERFSAEFPKEGPSILRIQQVVRGDSAAYFCASSPGAGEKLFFGSGTQLSVL.

This rearrangement joins TRBV19 to TRBJ2-1, with 9 bases matching TRBD2. Trimming removed 6 bases from V and 10 bases from J; junction bases left unmatched: 13. Germline CDR1 reads LNHDA; CDR2 reads SQIVND (reference sequence). The CDR3 is 15 residues long. CDR3 nucleotide sequence: TGTGCCAGTAGCATCGATAGCGGGAGCCCACAGGAGCAGTTCTTC. It yields the protein CASSIDSGSPQEQFF. Complete variable domain (other parts from reference TRBV19 and TRBJ2-1): DGGITQSPKYLFRKEGQNVTLSCEQNLNHDAMYWYRQDPGQGLRLIYYSQIVNDFQKGDIAEGYSVSREKKESFPLTVTSAQKNPTAFYLCASSIDSGSPQEQFFGPGTRLTVL.

V usage is TRBV5-1 and J usage is TRBJ2-2; D is possibly TRBD2 (6 bases). In germline, CDR1 is SGHRS, CDR2 YFSETQ. Deletions cut 7 bases from V and 3 bases from J, with 10 bases between. The CDR3 runs 13 residues. The CDR3 coding sequence is TGCGCCAGCCGCGGAGGGGACACCGGGGAGCTGTTTTTT. Its protein product is CASRGGDTGELFF.

The rearrangement uses TRBV27 and TRBJ1-5; 8 bases are a match to TRBD1. The germline V gene encodes CDR1 MNHEY and CDR2 SMNVEV (reference sequence). The CDR3 length is 16 residues. After removal of 1 base from V and 11 bases from J, the junction contained 13 bases not matched to a gene. The CDR3 DNA is TGTGCCAGCAGTTTATTGGGGACAGGTTCAATCAAGACCCAGCATTTT. This sequence encodes CASSLLGTGSIKTQHF.

This chain uses TRBV2 with TRBJ2-3; 9 bases line up with TRBD2. Trimming at V came to 6 bases and at J to 2 bases, leaving 6 bases not matched to a gene. The CDR3 is made up of 15 amino acids. Germline values: CDR1 SNHLY, CDR2 FYNNEI. CDR3: CASRWREGPTDTQYF. For the CDR3, the DNA is TGTGCCAGCAGGTGGCGGGAGGGCCCCACAGATACGCAGTATTTT.

The chain is built from TRBV2 and TRBJ1-4, with 7 positions matching TRBD1. CDR3 size: 15 residues. Germline V gives CDR1 SNHLY, CDR2 FYNNEI. Unmatched junction bases numbered 10, after V lost 6 bases and J lost 6 bases. DNA of the CDR3: TGTGCCAGCAGACGGGAAGGGACAGCCTATGAAAAACTGTTTTTT. Amino acid sequence: CASRREGTAYEKLFF.

V gene TRBV6-1 combines with J gene TRBJ1-2; D possibly corresponds to TRBD1 (5 bases). The CDR3 is 14 residues long. V dropped 1 base and J dropped 8 bases, with 14 bases sitting between them. Germline lookup yields CDR1 MNHNS and CDR2 SASEGT. The CDR3 sequence: CASSEVGAPGGYTF. The CDR3 bases are TGTGCCAGCAGTGAAGTAGGGGCTCCCGGAGGCTACACCTTC.

This clone was seen only a few times. V gene TRBV4-1 combines with J gene TRBJ2-7, with D possibly matching TRBD2 (5 bases). The CDR3 contains 16 residues. The V end was cut by 0 bases, the J end by 1 base, with 13 bases between. Germline V gene lookup returns CDR1 MGHRA and CDR2 YSYEKL. CDR3 sequence reads: CASSQERRTESYEQYF. In nucleotides, the CDR3 is TGCGCCAGCAGCCAAGAGAGGAGGACTGAATCCTACGAGCAGTACTTC.

V usage is TRBV5-4 and J usage is TRBJ2-1, with TRBD2 as a possible D gene (5 bases). Trimming cost V 1 base and J 7 bases, with 18 bases left between them. The germline V gene has CDR1 SGHNT and CDR2 YYREEE (reference sequence). The CDR3 totals 16 residues. The CDR3 DNA is TGTGCCAGCAGCTTGTCCGGGATTTCAGGCAGAAATGAGCAGTTCTTC. Residues: CASSLSGISGRNEQFF. The variable domain in full, with the rest retrieved from reference TRBV5-4 and TRBJ2-1, is ETGVTQSPTHLIKTRGQQVTLRCSSQSGHNTVSWYQQALGQGPQFIFQYYREEENGRGNFPPRFSGLQFPNYSSELNVNALELDDSALYLCASSLSGISGRNEQFFGPGTRLTVL.

The J gene is TRBJ1-2, the V gene TRBV7-9; possible D gene TRBD1, 5 bases. V dropped 11 bases and J dropped 8 bases, with 21 bases sitting between them. This CDR3 has 13 amino acids. Germline V gene data show CDR1 as SEHNR and CDR2 as FQNEAQ (reference sequence). The CDR3 bases are TGTGCCTGGGGGGACCCCCCTCGGCGCGGCTACACCTTC. It codes for CAWGDPPRRGYTF.

V is TRBV19 and J is TRBJ2-7, with D maybe TRBD1 (5 bases). Deletions cut 10 bases from V and 2 bases from J, with 15 bases between. Looked up from germline, CDR1 is LNHDA and CDR2 is SQIVND (reference sequence). This CDR3 is built from 13 residues. The CDR3 sequence is CAKNRRSTYEQYV. The DNA of the CDR3 is TGTGCCAAGAACAGGCGCTCGACCTACGAGCAGTACGTC.

The J gene is TRBJ1-6, the V gene TRBV30; D uncertain. The V end was cut by 3 bases, the J end by 9 bases, with 15 bases between. The CDR3 has 14 residues. Per the germline V gene, CDR1 is GTSNPN and CDR2 is SVGIG (reference sequence). The CDR3 nucleotides read TGTGCCTGGAGCTTTGGTGACGGGTTTTCACCCCTCCACTTT. Its translation is CAWSFGDGFSPLHF.

This chain uses TRBV7-2 with TRBJ2-1; the match to TRBD2 covers 10 bases. Germline CDR1 reads SGHTA; CDR2 reads FQGNSA. CDR3 length: 19 amino acids. J gave up 0 bases and V 5 bases, and 13 bases lay outside the gene matches. Here the CDR3 DNA reads TGTGCCAGCAGCCCAGCGGGGGGGGCGGCCGTGAGCTCCTACAATGAGCAGTTCTTC. Amino acid sequence: CASSPAGGAAVSSYNEQFF.

This sequence joins TRBV7-2 and TRBJ2-5, with a tentative D call TRBD2 (5 bases). V dropped 8 bases and J dropped 1 base, with 11 bases sitting between them. Germline CDR1 is SGHTA and CDR2 is FQGNSA. The CDR3 spans 13 residues. CDR3 DNA sequence: TGTGCCAGCCGGGGTGGCGGCCAAGAGACCCAGTACTTC. Amino acids: CASRGGGQETQYF.

This clone is a singleton in its sample. V is TRBV5-1 and J is TRBJ1-2; possibly TRBD1 for D (5 bases). V was trimmed by 3 bases and J by 4 bases, leaving 13 bases between them. The V gene's germline CDR1 is SGHRS and CDR2 YFSETQ. The CDR3 loop spans 14 amino acids. CDR3 in amino acids: CASSSTGGVYGYTF. The CDR3 coding sequence is TGCGCCAGCAGCTCTACCGGGGGGGTCTATGGCTACACCTTC.

The rearrangement uses TRBV2 and TRBJ2-4, with 9 bases aligning to TRBD1. The ends lost 8 bases at V and 0 bases at J; junction bases unmatched: 8. This CDR3 spans 16 amino acids. The germline gives CDR1 SNHLY, CDR2 FYNNEI. For the CDR3, the DNA is TGTGCCAGCGAAACGGGGGACAGGGTAGCCAAAAACATTCAGTACTTC. It encodes CASETGDRVAKNIQYF.

This clone was counted a single time. Additional DNA sequences in this sample encode the identical CDR3. The chain uses TRBV5-5 and TRBJ1-5, with D tentatively TRBD1 (6 bases). CDR1 is SGHKS and CDR2 is YYEKEE in the germline V gene (reference sequence). The ends were cut back, 1 base at V and 4 bases at J, with 9 bases in the middle. The CDR3 totals 14 residues. This chain's CDR3 is CASSLRQGNQPQHF. The DNA for the CDR3 is TGTGCCAGCAGCTTGAGGCAGGGGAATCAGCCCCAGCATTTT.